Listed here are 22 T cell receptor beta chains from one sample, sequenced in a study of blood T cell repertoires in COVID-19. The table came from immunoSEQ multiplex PCR; TCRdb's copy has only in-frame clones and leaves some out. The table shows tens of thousands of clones, with 65% to 90% occurring only once. Sequencing used peripheral blood. These receptors came from an older woman with acute or convalescent COVID-19.

This clone has a single count. The chain recombines TRBV18 with TRBJ2-7; 9 bases match TRBD1. Germline CDR1 reads KGHSH; CDR2 reads LQKENI. J was trimmed by 1 base and V by 3 bases; bases with no gene match: 10. There are 17 residues in the CDR3. The CDR3 DNA is TGTGCCAGCTCACCCAAAACACCGGGACAGGGTTCCTACGAGCAGTACTTC. Translating gives CASSPKTPGQGSYEQYF.

Only one count was recorded for this clone. The V gene is TRBV4-2, the J gene TRBJ1-6; D gene uncertain. Trimming stripped 0 bases from V and 0 bases from J, with 12 bases between. The CDR3 contains 18 residues. CDR1 is LGHNA and CDR2 is YNFKEQ in the germline V gene. The CDR3 DNA is TGTGCCAGCAGCCAAGATGTTCCGGGGATCTCCTATAATTCACCCCTCCACTTT. Translation: CASSQDVPGISYNSPLHF.

The gene calls are TRBV28 and TRBJ2-7, with TRBD1 identical over 7 bases. Germline CDR1 and CDR2: MDHEN and SYDVKM. J lost 0 bases, V lost 3 bases, and 8 bases had no gene match. The CDR3 is 16 amino acids. CDR3 sequence reads: CASSFPRTGGSYEQYF. The CDR3 DNA follows: TGTGCCAGCAGTTTCCCCCGGACAGGAGGCTCCTACGAGCAGTACTTC.

The rearrangement joins TRBV5-6 to TRBJ1-2; 8 nucleotides line up with TRBD1. V shed 4 bases and J 8 bases; nucleotides not matched to a gene: 13. This CDR3 region has 15 residues. Germline V CDR1 and CDR2: SGHDT, YYEEEE. CDR3: CASSKGQGIGGGYTF. CDR3 bases: TGTGCCAGCAGCAAAGGACAGGGAATAGGTGGCGGCTACACCTTC.

The gene calls are TRBV27 and TRBJ1-1, with D possibly matching TRBD1 (5 bases). The CDR3 is 12 amino acids. The ends were cut back, 3 bases at V and 4 bases at J, with 6 bases in the middle. The V gene's germline CDR1 is MNHEY and CDR2 SMNVEV (reference sequence). The CDR3 region has the DNA TGTGCCAGCAGTTTTAGGGGCACTGAAGCTTTCTTT. As protein: CASSFRGTEAFF.

The chain recombines TRBV7-3 with TRBJ2-1, with 8 bases lining up with TRBD2. The germline gives CDR1 SGHTA, CDR2 FQGTGA. This CDR3 contains 15 residues. Losses at the gene ends were 0 bases for V and 7 bases for J; bases not matched to a gene: 5. The CDR3 spells CASSLTGGARNEQFF. The CDR3, as DNA: TGTGCCAGCAGCTTAACCGGGGGGGCGAGGAATGAGCAGTTCTTC.

The chain recombines TRBV4-1 with TRBJ2-7; 9 nucleotides match TRBD1. The length of the CDR3 is 17 residues. Germline CDR1 and CDR2: MGHRA and YSYEKL. The V gene end was trimmed by 1 base and the J gene end by 4 bases; junction bases not matched to a gene: 11. The chain's CDR3 is CASSQAETGTGTYEQYF. The CDR3 nucleotides are TGCGCCAGCAGCCAAGCCGAAACCGGGACAGGGACGTACGAGCAGTACTTC.

In its sample, this clone was seen once. The CDR3 coding sequence is TGTGCCAGCAGACTGGCCCAGGGGGGAGGAAATTCACCCCTCCACTTT. Residues: CASRLAQGGGNSPLHF. The chain is built from TRBV2 and TRBJ1-6; 7 positions agree with TRBD1. Germline values: CDR1 SNHLY, CDR2 FYNNEI. The junction had 12 bases not matched to a gene; V was cut back by 6 bases and J by 7 bases. The CDR3 spans 16 residues. Full variable domain (remainder filled in from reference TRBV2 and TRBJ1-6): EPEVTQTPSHQVTQMGQEVILRCVPISNHLYFYWYRQILGQKVEFLVSFYNNEISEKSEIFDDQFSVERPDGSNFTLKIRSTKLEDSAMYFCASRLAQGGGNSPLHFGNGTRLTVT.

The V gene is TRBV27, the J gene TRBJ1-5; 7 bases agree with TRBD1. The germline CDR1 and CDR2 sequences are MNHEY and SMNVEV (reference sequence). Trimming cost V 8 bases and J 1 base; bases outside gene matches: 8. CDR3 length: 15 amino acids. CDR3: CASHGQVGSNQPQHF. As DNA, the CDR3 is TGTGCCAGCCATGGACAGGTCGGGAGCAATCAGCCCCAGCATTTT.

This clone appeared a few times. The V call is TRBV5-1, the J call TRBJ1-1; 8 bases line up with TRBD1. There are 13 residues in the CDR3. V dropped 4 bases and J dropped 1; count of bases not matched to a gene: 0. Germline loops: CDR1 SGHRS, CDR2 YFSETQ. CDR3 nucleotides: TGCGCCAGCAGCACAGGGGGGAACACTGAAGCTTTCTTT. This encodes CASSTGGNTEAFF. The complete variable domain, with remaining parts taken from reference TRBV5-1 and TRBJ1-1, reads KAGVTQTPRYLIKTRGQQVTLSCSPISGHRSVSWYQQTPGQGLQFLFEYFSETQRNKGNFPGRFSGRQFSNSRSEMNVSTLELGDSALYLCASSTGGNTEAFFGQGTRLTVV.

The chain carries TRBV5-1 and TRBJ2-3; possibly TRBD1 for D (6 bases). The CDR3 spans 14 residues. CDR1 and CDR2 from the germline V gene are SGHRS and YFSETQ. V gave up 7 bases and J gave up 4 bases, with 16 bases separating them. The CDR3 loop reads CASVRDNLADTQYF. In DNA, the CDR3 is TGCGCCAGCGTTAGGGACAACTTAGCAGATACGCAGTATTTT.

This clone was seen just once. The rearrangement uses TRBV5-6 and TRBJ1-1, with 8 bases lining up with TRBD1. This CDR3 region has 16 residues. J gave up 1 base and V 4 bases, and 9 bases lay outside the gene matches. The germline V gene encodes CDR1 SGHDT and CDR2 YYEEEE. As DNA, the CDR3 is TGTGCCAGCAGCACCGGACAGGGCCAGTCGAACACTGAAGCTTTCTTT. Translation gives CASSTGQGQSNTEAFF. Full variable domain (missing parts from reference TRBV5-6 and TRBJ1-1): DAGVTQSPTHLIKTRGQQVTLRCSPKSGHDTVSWYQQALGQGPQFIFQYYEEEERQRGNFPDRFSGHQFPNYSSELNVNALLLGDSALYLCASSTGQGQSNTEAFFGQGTRLTVV.

As for this clone: Being one base from a much bigger clone, this may be a read error. In DNA, the CDR3 is TGTGCCAGCAGCTTAGGGACAGGAAATAATTCACCCCTCCACTTT. Encoded protein: CASSLGTGNNSPLHF. The V gene is TRBV7-3, the J gene TRBJ1-6; 8 nucleotides agree with TRBD1. Germline CDR1 is SGHTA and CDR2 is FQGTGA. The CDR3 has 15 amino acids. Trimming at V came to 2 bases and at J to 5 bases, leaving 2 bases not matched to a gene.

The J gene is TRBJ2-1, the V gene TRBV15; 8 positions match TRBD2. This CDR3 spans 16 amino acids. With 1 base clipped from V and 3 bases from J, the junction kept 5 bases outside the gene matches. Per the germline V gene, CDR1 is LNHNV and CDR2 is YYDKDF (reference sequence). The CDR3 region has the DNA TGTGCCACCAGCAGAGCCCCGGCGGGGGGCTACAATGAGCAGTTCTTC. Translated, it gives CATSRAPAGGYNEQFF.

As DNA, the CDR3 is TGTGCCAGCAGCTTCGGCGGTCAGGGGGAAGCTTTCTTT. Its protein is CASSFGGQGEAFF. V is TRBV7-3 and J is TRBJ1-1, with D possibly matching TRBD1 (6 bases). The CDR3 spans 13 residues. V lost 3 bases, J lost 8 bases, and 13 bases lay in between. Germline V gene lookup returns CDR1 SGHTA and CDR2 FQGTGA.

V usage is TRBV9 and J usage is TRBJ1-1; 12 bases fit TRBD1. The CDR3 totals 15 residues. Trimming took 4 bases from V and 1 from J; bases not matched to a gene: 2. The germline CDR1 and CDR2 sequences are SGDLS and YYNGEE. The CDR3, as DNA: TGTGCCAGCAGCAGGGGACAGGGGGCGAACACTGAAGCTTTCTTT. It specifies CASSRGQGANTEAFF.

CDR3 sequence reads: CASRVTVNTEAFF. The CDR3 coding sequence is TGTGCCAGCAGGGTGACAGTGAACACTGAAGCTTTCTTT. V is TRBV12-3 or TRBV12-4 and J is TRBJ1-1; D possibly corresponds to TRBD1 (5 bases). Trimming removed 6 bases at V and 0 bases at J, with 8 bases between. This CDR3 has 13 residues.

The chain combines TRBV5-6 with TRBJ1-1; D uncertain. The CDR3 spans 18 residues. Germline CDR1 SGHDT, CDR2 YYEEEE. V lost 1 base and J lost 10, with 29 bases in between. As DNA, the CDR3 is TGTGCCAGCAGCTTGTGGGTCCGACTCGGTCTGGAAGGCATCGGAGCTTTCTTT. Protein product: CASSLWVRLGLEGIGAFF.

The chain recombines TRBV27 with TRBJ2-7; a weak D match, TRBD1 (5 bases). The V gene's germline CDR1 is MNHEY and CDR2 SMNVEV (reference sequence). The V end lost 0 bases, the J end lost 2 bases, and 11 bases lay between the germline ends. The CDR3 is made up of 15 amino acids. The CDR3 region is CASSLSGRGTYEQYF. CDR3 in DNA: TGTGCCAGCAGTTTATCGGGTAGGGGCACCTACGAGCAGTACTTC.

The V call is TRBV7-9, the J call TRBJ1-2; no firm D call. Germline-derived CDR1 and CDR2 are SEHNR and FQNEAQ (reference sequence). The CDR3 sequence is 14 residues long. V gave up 2 bases and J gave up 3 bases, with 10 bases separating them. The DNA of the CDR3 is TGTGCCAGCAGCTTAAGCGCGGCCCACTATGGCTACACCTTC. Its protein is CASSLSAAHYGYTF.

The chain has TRBV6-4 and TRBJ1-2; 10 positions agree with TRBD1. This CDR3 comprises 14 residues. Germline CDR1 reads MRHNA; CDR2 reads SNTAGT. J gave up 3 bases and V 6 bases, and 4 bases lay outside the gene matches. CDR3 in amino acids: CASRKDRGHYGYTF. The CDR3 bases are TGTGCCAGCAGGAAAGACAGGGGGCACTATGGCTACACCTTC.

The J gene is TRBJ1-2, the V gene TRBV29-1; 9 nucleotides line up with TRBD1. Germline trimming cut 6 bases from V and 4 bases from J; bases unmatched to any gene: 6. Germline-derived CDR1 and CDR2 are SQVTM and ANQGSEA. The CDR3 spans 13 residues. The CDR3: CSVGQGSPYGYTF. CDR3 nucleotides: TGCAGCGTCGGACAGGGGTCCCCCTATGGCTACACCTTC.